This T cell receptor beta chain was documented in a study of blood T cell repertoires in COVID-19. In the study overall: COVID-19 samples collected from the United States, Italy and Spain covered acute and convalescent phases.

Germline assignment: CDR1 MNHEY and CDR2 SMNVEV (reference sequence). This CDR3 comprises 15 residues. After removal of 6 bases from V and 0 bases from J, the junction contained 5 bases not matched to a gene. Generated by immunoSEQ multiplex PCR, the TCRdb table keeps only in-frame clones and is missing some. The sample contains 250,000 to 350,000 clones, around 84% of which appear only once. The Seattle patients, enrolled during active infection, were followed longitudinally. Sequenced: peripheral blood. The V call is TRBV27, the J call TRBJ2-1; 7 bases fit TRBD2. The clonotype originates from a human donor with COVID-19, enrolled during active disease. The donor label of this sample is uncertain. CDR3 amino acids: CASRLGGSSYNEQFF. CDR3 in DNA: TGTGCCAGCAGGCTGGGGGGGAGCTCCTACAATGAGCAGTTCTTC.